This passage covers 5 T cell receptor beta chains from one sample sequenced in a study of shared clonotypes between healthy human individuals. Profiling relied on immunoSEQ multiplex PCR, and the TCRdb table lists in-frame clones only, not all of them. The table lists fewer than 1.8 million clones, just under 99% of them singletons. Sequencing input: naive CD4+ T cells sorted from blood. The sample's subset: CD45RA+ positively selected. The receptors stem from a man under 40 in good health.

This chain joins TRBV28 and TRBJ1-5; maybe TRBD1 (5 bases). With 5 bases removed from V and 1 base from J, the gap between germline ends came to 12 bases. The germline V gene encodes CDR1 MDHEN and CDR2 SYDVKM. CDR3 length: 15 residues. The CDR3 DNA reads TGTGCCAGCAGTCCCTGGGACCTGAGCAATCAGCCCCAGCATTTT. It yields the protein CASSPWDLSNQPQHF.

This chain uses TRBV9 with TRBJ2-2, with unresolved D. Trimming took 3 bases from V and 5 from J, leaving 8 bases between them. There are 13 residues in the CDR3. Germline-derived CDR1 and CDR2 are SGDLS and YYNGEE. This CDR3 is CASSAWTTGELFF. DNA of the CDR3: TGTGCCAGCAGCGCTTGGACGACCGGGGAGCTGTTTTTT.

This sequence joins TRBV5-1 and TRBJ2-1; 8 nucleotides match TRBD2. Germline V gene sequence: CDR1 SGHRS, CDR2 YFSETQ. The CDR3 totals 14 residues. V was clipped by 4 bases and J by 5 bases; unmatched bases: 5. The CDR3 DNA reads TGCGCCAGCAGCATCGAGCGGGAGCACAATGAGCAGTTCTTC. It translates to CASSIEREHNEQFF.

In its sample, this clone was seen once. J is TRBJ2-5 and V is TRBV11-2; 9 nucleotides line up with TRBD1. The CDR3 length is 16 residues. J gave up 4 bases and V 1 base, and 7 bases lay outside the gene matches. Germline loops: CDR1 SGHAT, CDR2 FQNNGV. The CDR3 nucleotides are TGTGCCAGCAGCTTAGTGGGGACAGGGATTTTAGAGACCCAGTACTTC. This codes for CASSLVGTGILETQYF.

The genes are TRBV15 and TRBJ2-1, with D unresolved. Trimming stripped 0 bases from V and 8 bases from J, with 8 bases between. Germline V gives CDR1 LNHNV, CDR2 YYDKDF (reference sequence). The CDR3 loop spans 13 amino acids. CDR3 DNA sequence: TGTGCCACCAGCAGAGATATGGGCGATGAGCAGTTCTTC. Translation gives CATSRDMGDEQFF.